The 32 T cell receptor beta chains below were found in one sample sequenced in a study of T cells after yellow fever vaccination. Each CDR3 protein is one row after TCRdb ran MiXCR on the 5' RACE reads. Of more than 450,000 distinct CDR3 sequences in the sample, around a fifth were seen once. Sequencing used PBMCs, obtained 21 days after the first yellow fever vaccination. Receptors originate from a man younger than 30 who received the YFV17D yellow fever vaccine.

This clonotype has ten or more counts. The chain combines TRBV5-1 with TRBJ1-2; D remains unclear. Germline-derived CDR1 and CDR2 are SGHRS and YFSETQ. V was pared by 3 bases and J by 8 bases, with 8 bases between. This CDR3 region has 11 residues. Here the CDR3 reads CASSSGEGYTF. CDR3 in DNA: TGCGCCAGCAGCTCCGGGGAGGGCTACACCTTC.

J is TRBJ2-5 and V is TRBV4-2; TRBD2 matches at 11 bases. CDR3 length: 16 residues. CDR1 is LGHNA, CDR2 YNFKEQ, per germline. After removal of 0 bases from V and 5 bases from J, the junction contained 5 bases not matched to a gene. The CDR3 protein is CASSQDLAGGRETQYF. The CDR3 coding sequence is TGTGCCAGCAGCCAAGATTTAGCGGGGGGGAGGGAGACCCAGTACTTC.

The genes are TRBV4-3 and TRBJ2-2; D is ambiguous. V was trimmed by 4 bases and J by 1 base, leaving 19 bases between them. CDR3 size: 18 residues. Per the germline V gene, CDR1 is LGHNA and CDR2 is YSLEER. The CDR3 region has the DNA TGCGCCAGCAGCCCGAGAACCGCGGCCTTCGGGAACACCGGGGAGCTGTTTTTT. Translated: CASSPRTAAFGNTGELFF.

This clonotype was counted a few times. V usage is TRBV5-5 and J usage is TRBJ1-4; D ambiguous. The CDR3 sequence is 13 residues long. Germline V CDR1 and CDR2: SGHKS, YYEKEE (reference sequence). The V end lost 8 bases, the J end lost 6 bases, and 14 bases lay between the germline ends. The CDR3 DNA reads TGTGCCAGTACCCCTGGAGCCCATGAAAAACTGTTTTTT. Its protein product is CASTPGAHEKLFF.

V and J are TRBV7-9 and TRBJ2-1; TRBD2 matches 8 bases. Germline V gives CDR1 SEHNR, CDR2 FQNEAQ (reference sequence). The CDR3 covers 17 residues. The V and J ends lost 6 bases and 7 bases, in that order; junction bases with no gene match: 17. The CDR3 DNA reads TGTGCCAGCAGATCCCAAGGGCTAGCGGGCGTTAGGAATGAGCAGTTCTTC. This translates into CASRSQGLAGVRNEQFF.

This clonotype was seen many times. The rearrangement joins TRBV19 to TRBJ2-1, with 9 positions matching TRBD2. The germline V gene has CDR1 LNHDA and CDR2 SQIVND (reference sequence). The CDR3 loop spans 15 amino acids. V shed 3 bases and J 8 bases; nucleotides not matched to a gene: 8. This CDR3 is CASSIRRGGRDEQFF. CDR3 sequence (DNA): TGTGCCAGTAGTATCAGGCGGGGGGGCAGGGATGAGCAGTTCTTC. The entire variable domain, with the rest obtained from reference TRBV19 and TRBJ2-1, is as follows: DGGITQSPKYLFRKEGQNVTLSCEQNLNHDAMYWYRQDPGQGLRLIYYSQIVNDFQKGDIAEGYSVSREKKESFPLTVTSAQKNPTAFYLCASSIRRGGRDEQFFGPGTRLTVL.

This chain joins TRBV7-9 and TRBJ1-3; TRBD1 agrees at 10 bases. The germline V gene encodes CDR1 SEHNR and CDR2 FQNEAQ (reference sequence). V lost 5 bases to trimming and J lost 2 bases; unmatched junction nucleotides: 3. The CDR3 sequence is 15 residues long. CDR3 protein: CASSLTGGTGNTIYF. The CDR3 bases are TGTGCCAGCAGCCTGACAGGGGGCACTGGAAACACCATATATTTT. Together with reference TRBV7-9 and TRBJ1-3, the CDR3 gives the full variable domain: DTGVSQNPRHKITKRGQNVTFRCDPISEHNRLYWYRQTLGQGPEFLTYFQNEAQLEKSRLLSDRFSAERPKGSFSTLEIQRTEQGDSAMYLCASSLTGGTGNTIYFGEGSWLTVV.

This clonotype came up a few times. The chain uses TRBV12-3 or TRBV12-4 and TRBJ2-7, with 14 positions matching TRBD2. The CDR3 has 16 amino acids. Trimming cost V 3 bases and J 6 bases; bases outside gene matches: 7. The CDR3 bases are TGTGCCAGCAGTTTCCGACTAGCGGGGGGGCAACCCGAGCAGTACTTC. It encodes CASSFRLAGGQPEQYF.

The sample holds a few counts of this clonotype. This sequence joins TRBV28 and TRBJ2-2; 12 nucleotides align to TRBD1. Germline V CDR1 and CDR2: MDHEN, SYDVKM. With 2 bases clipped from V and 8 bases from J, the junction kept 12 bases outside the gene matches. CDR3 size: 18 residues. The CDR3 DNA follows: TGTGCCAGCAGTTTAGGAGCGAGCGGGACAGGGGGCGTGGGGGAGCTGTTTTTT. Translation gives CASSLGASGTGGVGELFF.

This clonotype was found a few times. CDR3 sequence (DNA): TGCAGTGCTAGAGGCCCCGAAGTAGGGCAAAACATTCAGTACTTC. The encoded protein is CSARGPEVGQNIQYF. V and J are TRBV20-1 and TRBJ2-4; D not certain. CDR3 length equals 15 residues. With 1 base removed from V and 5 bases from J, the gap between germline ends came to 15 bases. CDR1 DFQATT and CDR2 SNEGSKA come from the germline V gene (reference sequence).

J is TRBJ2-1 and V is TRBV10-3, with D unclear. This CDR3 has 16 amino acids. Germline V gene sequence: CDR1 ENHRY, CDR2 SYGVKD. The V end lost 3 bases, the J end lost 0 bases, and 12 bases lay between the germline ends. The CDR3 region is CAISDSGSYSYNEQFF. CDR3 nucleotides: TGTGCCATCAGTGATTCCGGTAGCTACTCCTACAATGAGCAGTTCTTC.

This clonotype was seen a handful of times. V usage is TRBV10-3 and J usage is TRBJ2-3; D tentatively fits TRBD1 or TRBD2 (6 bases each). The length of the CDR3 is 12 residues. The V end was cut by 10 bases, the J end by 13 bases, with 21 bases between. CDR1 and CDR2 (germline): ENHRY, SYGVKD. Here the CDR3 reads CATSHRGDLEYF. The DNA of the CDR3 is TGTGCCACCTCCCATAGGGGGGACCTGGAGTATTTT.

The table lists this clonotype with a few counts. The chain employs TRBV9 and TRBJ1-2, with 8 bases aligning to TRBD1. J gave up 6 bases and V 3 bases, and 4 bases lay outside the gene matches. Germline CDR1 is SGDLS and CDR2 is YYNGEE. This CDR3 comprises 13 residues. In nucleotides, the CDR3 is TGTGCCAGCAGCGGAACAGGGGGTAATGGCTACACCTTC. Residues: CASSGTGGNGYTF.

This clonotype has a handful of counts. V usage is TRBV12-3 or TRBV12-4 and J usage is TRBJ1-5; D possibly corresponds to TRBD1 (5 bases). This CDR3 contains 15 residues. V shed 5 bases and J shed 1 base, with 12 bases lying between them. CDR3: CASSTGSSSNQPQHF. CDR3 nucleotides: TGTGCCAGCAGTACAGGATCTTCAAGCAATCAGCCCCAGCATTTT.

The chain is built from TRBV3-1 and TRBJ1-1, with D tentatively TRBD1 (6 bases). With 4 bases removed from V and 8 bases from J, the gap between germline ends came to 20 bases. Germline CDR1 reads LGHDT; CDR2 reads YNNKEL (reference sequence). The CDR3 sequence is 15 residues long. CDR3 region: CASSPQGSRWGEAFF. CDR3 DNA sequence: TGTGCCAGCAGCCCCCAGGGGTCCCGGTGGGGGGAAGCTTTCTTT.

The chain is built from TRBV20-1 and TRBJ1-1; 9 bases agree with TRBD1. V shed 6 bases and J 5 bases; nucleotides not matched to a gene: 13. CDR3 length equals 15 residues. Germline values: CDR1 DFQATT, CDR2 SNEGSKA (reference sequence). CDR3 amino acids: CSAKNTGTGLTEAFF. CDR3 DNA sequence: TGCAGTGCCAAGAATACCGGGACAGGGTTAACTGAAGCTTTCTTT.

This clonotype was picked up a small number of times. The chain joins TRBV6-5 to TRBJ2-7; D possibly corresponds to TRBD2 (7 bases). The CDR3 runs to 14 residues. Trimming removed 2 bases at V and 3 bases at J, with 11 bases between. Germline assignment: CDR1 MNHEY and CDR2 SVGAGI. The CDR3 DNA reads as TGTGCCAGCAGTTACAGGGGGGGCGTCTACGAGCAGTACTTC. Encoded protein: CASSYRGGVYEQYF.

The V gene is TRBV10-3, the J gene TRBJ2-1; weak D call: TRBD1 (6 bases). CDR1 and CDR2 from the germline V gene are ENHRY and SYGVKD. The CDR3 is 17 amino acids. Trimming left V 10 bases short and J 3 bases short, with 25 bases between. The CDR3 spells CATDTQGKGDFYNEQFF. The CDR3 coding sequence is TGTGCCACCGATACCCAGGGGAAGGGGGATTTCTACAATGAGCAGTTCTTC.

This CDR3 reads CASSDRLGAPEYF. As DNA, the CDR3 is TGTGCCAGCAGCGATCGTTTGGGGGCCCCCGAATATTTT. The V gene is TRBV13, the J gene TRBJ2-3; TRBD1 might be the D (6 bases). The V gene lost 5 bases and the J gene lost 15 bases, with 21 bases spanning the gap. Germline V gene lookup returns CDR1 PRHDT and CDR2 FYEKMQ (reference sequence). CDR3 length equals 13 residues.

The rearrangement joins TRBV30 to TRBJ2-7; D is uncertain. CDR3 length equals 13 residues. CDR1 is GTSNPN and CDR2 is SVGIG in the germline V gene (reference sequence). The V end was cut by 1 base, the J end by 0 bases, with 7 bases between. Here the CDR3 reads CAWSGEDSYEQYF. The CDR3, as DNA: TGTGCCTGGAGTGGTGAAGACTCCTACGAGCAGTACTTC. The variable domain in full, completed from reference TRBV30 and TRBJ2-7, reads SQTIHQWPATLVQPVGSPLSLECTVEGTSNPNLYWYRQAAGRGLQLLFYSVGIGQISSEVPQNLSASRPQDRQFILSSKKLLLSDSGFYLCAWSGEDSYEQYFGPGTRLTVT.

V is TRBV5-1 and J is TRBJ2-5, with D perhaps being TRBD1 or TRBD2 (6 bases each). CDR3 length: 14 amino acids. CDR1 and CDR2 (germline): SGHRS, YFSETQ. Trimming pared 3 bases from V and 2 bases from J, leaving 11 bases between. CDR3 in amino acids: CASSSGAGQETQYF. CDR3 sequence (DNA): TGCGCCAGCAGCTCGGGGGCCGGGCAAGAGACCCAGTACTTC.

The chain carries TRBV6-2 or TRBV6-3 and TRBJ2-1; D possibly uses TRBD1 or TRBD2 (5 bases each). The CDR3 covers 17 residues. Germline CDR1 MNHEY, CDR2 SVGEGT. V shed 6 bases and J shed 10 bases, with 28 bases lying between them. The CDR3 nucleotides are TGTGCCAGCAGCCATCCTCAACTAGGGGTCCTGTCTTGGGAGCAGTTCTTC. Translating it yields CASSHPQLGVLSWEQFF.

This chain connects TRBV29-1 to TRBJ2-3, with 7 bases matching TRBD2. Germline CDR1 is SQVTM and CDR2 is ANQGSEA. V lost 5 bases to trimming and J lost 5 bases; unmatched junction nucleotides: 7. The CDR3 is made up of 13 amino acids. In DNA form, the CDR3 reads TGCAGCGTTAGGCGGGGGTCGGAAGATACGCAGTATTTT. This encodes CSVRRGSEDTQYF.

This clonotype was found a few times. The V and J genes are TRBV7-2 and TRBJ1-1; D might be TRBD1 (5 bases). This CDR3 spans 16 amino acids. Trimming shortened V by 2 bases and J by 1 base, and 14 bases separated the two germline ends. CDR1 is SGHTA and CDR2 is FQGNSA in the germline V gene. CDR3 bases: TGTGCCAGCAGCTTACTGGGACTCCTGAGGAACACTGAAGCTTTCTTT. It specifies CASSLLGLLRNTEAFF.

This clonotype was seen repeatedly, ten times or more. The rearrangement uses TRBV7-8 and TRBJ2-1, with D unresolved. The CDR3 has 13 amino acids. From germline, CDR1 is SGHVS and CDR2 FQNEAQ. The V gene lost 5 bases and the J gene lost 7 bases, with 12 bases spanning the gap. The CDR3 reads CASSPAEGNEQFF. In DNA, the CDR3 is TGTGCCAGCAGCCCGGCCGAAGGGAATGAGCAGTTCTTC.

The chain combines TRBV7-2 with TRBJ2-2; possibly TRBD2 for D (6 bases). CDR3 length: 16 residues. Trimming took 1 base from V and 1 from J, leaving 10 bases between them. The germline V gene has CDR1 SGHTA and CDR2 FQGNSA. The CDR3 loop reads CASSLVFGGNTGELFF. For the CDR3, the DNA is TGTGCCAGCAGCTTAGTGTTCGGGGGGAACACCGGGGAGCTGTTTTTT.

The CDR3 protein is CASSSIEGHSKNIQYF. CDR3 DNA sequence: TGTGCCAGCAGTTCAATTGAGGGGCACTCCAAAAACATTCAGTACTTC. This sequence joins TRBV12-3 or TRBV12-4 and TRBJ2-4; D may match TRBD1 or TRBD2 (5 bases each). The germline V and J ends were trimmed by 4 bases and 2 bases, with 15 bases remaining between them. The CDR3 extends over 16 amino acids.

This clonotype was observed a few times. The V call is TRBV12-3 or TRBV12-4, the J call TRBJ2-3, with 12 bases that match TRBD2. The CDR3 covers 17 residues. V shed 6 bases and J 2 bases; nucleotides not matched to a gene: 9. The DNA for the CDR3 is TGTGCCAGCAGCGCCGGACTAGCGGGGCGACTCACAGATACGCAGTATTTT. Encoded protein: CASSAGLAGRLTDTQYF.

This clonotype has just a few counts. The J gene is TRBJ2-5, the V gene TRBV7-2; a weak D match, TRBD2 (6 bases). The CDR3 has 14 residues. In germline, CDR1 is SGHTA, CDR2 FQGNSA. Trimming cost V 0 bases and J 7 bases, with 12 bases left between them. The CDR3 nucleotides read TGTGCCAGCAGCTTAGCGGCTCGGGGAGGGACCCAGTACTTC. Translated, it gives CASSLAARGGTQYF.

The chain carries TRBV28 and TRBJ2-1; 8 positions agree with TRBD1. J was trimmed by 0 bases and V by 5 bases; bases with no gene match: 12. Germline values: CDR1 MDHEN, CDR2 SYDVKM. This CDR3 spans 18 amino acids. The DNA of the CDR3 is TGTGCCAGCAGTGGGACAGGCCCTTCCGCGAGCTCCTACAATGAGCAGTTCTTC. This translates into CASSGTGPSASSYNEQFF.

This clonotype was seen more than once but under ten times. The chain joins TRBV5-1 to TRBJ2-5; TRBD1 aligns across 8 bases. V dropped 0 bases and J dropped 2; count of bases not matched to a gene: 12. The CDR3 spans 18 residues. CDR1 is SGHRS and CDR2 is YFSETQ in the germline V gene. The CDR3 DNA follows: TGCGCCAGCAGCTTGGGTCCCCCAGGGGGCGGCAGGCAAGAGACCCAGTACTTC. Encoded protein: CASSLGPPGGGRQETQYF.

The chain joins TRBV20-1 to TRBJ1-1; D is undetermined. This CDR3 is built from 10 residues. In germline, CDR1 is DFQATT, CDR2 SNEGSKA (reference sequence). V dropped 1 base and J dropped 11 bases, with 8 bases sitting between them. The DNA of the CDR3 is TGCAGTGCTAGAGTGGGGATCGCTTTCTTT. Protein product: CSARVGIAFF.